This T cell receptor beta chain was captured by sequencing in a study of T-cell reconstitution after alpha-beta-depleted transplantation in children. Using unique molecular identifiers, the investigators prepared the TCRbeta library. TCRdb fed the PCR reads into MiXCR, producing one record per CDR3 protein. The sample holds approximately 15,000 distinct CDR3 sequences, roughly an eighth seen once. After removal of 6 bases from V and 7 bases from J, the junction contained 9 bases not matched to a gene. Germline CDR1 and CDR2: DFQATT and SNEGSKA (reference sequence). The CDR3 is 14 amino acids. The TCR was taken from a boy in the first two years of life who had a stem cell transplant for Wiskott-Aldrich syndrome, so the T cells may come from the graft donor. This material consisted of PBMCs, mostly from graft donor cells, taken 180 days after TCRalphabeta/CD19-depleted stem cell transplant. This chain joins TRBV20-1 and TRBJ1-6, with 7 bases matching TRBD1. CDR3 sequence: CSATGAAGNSPLHF. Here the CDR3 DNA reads TGCAGTGCCACAGGGGCCGCCGGGAATTCACCCCTCCACTTT.